Listed here is a single TCR beta chain. Its antigen is unidentified. The sample is drawn from a study of cytomegalovirus exposure and HLA in healthy donors. This CDR3 has 13 residues. V was clipped by 4 bases and J by 4 bases, with 11 bases between them. Germline lookup yields CDR1 SGHVS and CDR2 FNYEAQ. Amplification used 60 Vbeta primers and 13 Jbeta primers. In the source study's methods: About 10 million shared chains were among around 80 million unique TCR beta chains counted in a later analysis. TCRdb keeps only in-frame clones here, not all; method: immunoSEQ multiplex PCR. The V and J calls and clone size come from that table; D and trimming were worked out from the DNA. The table has 110,000 to 150,000 clones, more than 60% seen once; the top ten hold 2.8%. Study results and limitations: A link between a missense DCLRE1C variant and TCR beta V- and J-gene trimming emerged from a later analysis. In all likelihood, a cluster of highly shared sequence variants was a sequencing artifact. Associated with cytomegalovirus, according to the listing, were some 150 TCR beta chains.

The sequence was collected from a male donor in good health and CMV-seronegative. The sequenced sample was PBMCs. The rearrangement links TRBV7-6 to TRBJ2-7, with D possibly TRBD2 on 5 matching bases. The CDR3 reads CASSSPPGYEQYF. The CDR3 DNA reads as TGTGCCAGCAGCTCCCCTCCGGGGTACGAGCAGTACTTC.